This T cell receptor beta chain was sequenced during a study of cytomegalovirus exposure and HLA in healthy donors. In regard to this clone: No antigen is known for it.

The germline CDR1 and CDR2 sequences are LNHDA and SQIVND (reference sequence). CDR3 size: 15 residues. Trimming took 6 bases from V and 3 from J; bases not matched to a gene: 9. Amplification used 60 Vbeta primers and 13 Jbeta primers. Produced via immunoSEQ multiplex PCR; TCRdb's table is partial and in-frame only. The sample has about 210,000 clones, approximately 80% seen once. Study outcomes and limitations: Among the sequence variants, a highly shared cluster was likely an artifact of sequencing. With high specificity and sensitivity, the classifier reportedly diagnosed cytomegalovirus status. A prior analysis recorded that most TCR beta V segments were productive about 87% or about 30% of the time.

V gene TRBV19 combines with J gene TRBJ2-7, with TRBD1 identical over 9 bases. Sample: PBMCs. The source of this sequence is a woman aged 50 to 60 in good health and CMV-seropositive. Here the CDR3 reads CASRGRQGGDYEQYF. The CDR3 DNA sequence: TGTGCCAGTAGAGGACGACAGGGGGGAGACTACGAGCAGTACTTC.